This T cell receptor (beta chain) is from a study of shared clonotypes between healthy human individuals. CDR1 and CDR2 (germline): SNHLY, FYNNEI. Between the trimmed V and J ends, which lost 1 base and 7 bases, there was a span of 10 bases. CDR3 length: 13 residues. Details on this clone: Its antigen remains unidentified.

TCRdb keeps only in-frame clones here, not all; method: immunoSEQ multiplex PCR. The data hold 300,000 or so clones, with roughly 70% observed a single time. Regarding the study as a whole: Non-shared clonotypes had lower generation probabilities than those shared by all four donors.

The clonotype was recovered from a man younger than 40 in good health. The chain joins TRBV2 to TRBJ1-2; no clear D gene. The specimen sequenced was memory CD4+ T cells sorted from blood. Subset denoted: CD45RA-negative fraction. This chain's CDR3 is CASSEVAEAGYTF. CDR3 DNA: TGTGCCAGCAGTGAAGTGGCAGAAGCTGGCTACACCTTC.